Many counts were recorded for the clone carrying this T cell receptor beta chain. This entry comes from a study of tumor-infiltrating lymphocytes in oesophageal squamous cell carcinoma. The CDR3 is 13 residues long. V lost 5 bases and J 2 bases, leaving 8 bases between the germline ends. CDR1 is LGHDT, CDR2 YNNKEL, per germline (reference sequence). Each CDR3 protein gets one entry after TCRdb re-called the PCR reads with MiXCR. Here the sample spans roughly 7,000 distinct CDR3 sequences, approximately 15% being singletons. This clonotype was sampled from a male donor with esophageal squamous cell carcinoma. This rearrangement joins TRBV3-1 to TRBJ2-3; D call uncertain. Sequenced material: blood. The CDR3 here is CASSYSITDTQYF. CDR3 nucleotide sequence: TGTGCCAGCAGCTACAGTATCACAGATACGCAGTATTTT.